This record covers a single TCR beta chain. This sample is drawn from a study of blood T cell repertoires in COVID-19. Study at large: Material from acute and convalescent COVID-19 was sourced from the United States, Italy and Spain. PBMCs, B-cell-depleted T cells, or T cells were the source of the cDNA or gDNA that made up the material.

Trimming took 0 bases from V and 2 from J, leaving 18 bases between them. This CDR3 comprises 18 residues. Germline CDR1 is MGHRA and CDR2 is YSYEKL. Using immunoSEQ multiplex PCR, the repertoire was profiled, and TCRdb retains in-frame clones only, with some absent. The sample lists 25,000 to 40,000 clones, around nine tenths occurring once. The chain combines TRBV4-1 with TRBJ2-3; TRBD1 is a possible D gene (6 bases). The clonotype originates from a human donor with active COVID-19. The donor label of this sample is uncertain. Sample: peripheral blood. CDR3 loop: CASSQEGTRQANTDTQYF. The CDR3 DNA reads TGCGCCAGCAGCCAAGAAGGTACGAGACAGGCGAACACAGATACGCAGTATTTT.